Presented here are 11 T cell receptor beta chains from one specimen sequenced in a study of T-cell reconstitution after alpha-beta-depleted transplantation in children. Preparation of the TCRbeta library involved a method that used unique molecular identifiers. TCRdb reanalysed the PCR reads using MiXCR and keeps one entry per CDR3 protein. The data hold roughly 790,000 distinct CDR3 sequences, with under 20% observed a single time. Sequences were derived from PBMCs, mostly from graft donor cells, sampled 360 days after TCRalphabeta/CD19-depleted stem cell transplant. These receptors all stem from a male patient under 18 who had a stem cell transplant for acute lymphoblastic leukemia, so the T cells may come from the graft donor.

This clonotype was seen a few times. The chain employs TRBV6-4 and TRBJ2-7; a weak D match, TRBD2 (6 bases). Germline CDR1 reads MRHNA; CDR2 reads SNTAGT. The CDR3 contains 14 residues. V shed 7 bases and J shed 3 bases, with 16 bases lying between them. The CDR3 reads CASIRGITNYEQYF. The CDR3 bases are TGTGCCAGCATACGGGGGATCACAAACTACGAGCAGTACTTC.

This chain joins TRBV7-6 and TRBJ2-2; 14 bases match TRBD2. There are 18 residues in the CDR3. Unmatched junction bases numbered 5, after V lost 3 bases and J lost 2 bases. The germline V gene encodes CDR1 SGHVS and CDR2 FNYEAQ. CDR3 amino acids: CASSFGLAGGLNTGELFF. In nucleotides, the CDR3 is TGTGCCAGCAGCTTCGGACTAGCGGGAGGCCTAAACACCGGGGAGCTGTTTTTT.

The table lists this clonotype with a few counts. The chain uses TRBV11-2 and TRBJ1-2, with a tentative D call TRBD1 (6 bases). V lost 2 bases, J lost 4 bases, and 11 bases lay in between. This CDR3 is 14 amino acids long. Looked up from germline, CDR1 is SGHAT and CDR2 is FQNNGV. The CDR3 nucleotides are TGTGCCAGCAGCTTAAACGGACAGACCTATGGCTACACCTTC. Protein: CASSLNGQTYGYTF.

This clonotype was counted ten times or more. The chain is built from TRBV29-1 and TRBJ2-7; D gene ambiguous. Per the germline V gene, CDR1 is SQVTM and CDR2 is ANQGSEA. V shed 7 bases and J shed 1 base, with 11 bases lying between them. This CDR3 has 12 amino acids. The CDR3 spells CSAAHGSYEQYF. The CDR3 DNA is TGCAGCGCCGCGCACGGTTCCTACGAGCAGTACTTC.

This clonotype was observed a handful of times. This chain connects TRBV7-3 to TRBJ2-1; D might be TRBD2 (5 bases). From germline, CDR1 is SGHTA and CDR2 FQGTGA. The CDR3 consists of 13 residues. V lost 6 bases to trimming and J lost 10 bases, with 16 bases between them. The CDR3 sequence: CASSRSAEGEQFF. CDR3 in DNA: TGTGCCAGCAGTAGGAGCGCTGAGGGAGAGCAGTTCTTC.

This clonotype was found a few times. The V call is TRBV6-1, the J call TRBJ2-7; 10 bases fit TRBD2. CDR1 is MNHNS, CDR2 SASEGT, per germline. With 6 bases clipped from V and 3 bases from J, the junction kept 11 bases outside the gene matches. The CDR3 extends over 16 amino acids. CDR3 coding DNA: TGTGCCAGCAGCCTTGATACTAGCGGGAAAATCTACGAGCAGTACTTC. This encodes CASSLDTSGKIYEQYF.

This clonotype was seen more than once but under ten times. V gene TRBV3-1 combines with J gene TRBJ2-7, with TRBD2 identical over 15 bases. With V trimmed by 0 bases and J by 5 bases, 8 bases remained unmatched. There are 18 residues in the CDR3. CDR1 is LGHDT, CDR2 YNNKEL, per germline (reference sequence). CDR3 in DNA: TGTGCCAGCAGCCAAGAGAAATGGACTAGCGGGAGGGGCCACGAGCAGTACTTC. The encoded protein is CASSQEKWTSGRGHEQYF.

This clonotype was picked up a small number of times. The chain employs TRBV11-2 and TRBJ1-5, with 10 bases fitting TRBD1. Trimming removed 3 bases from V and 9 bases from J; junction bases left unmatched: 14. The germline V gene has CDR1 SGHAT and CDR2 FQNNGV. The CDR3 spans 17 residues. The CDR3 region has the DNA TGTGCCAGCAGCTTCGGCCTGGGACAGGGGCCGCCTTCGCCCCAGCATTTT. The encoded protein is CASSFGLGQGPPSPQHF.

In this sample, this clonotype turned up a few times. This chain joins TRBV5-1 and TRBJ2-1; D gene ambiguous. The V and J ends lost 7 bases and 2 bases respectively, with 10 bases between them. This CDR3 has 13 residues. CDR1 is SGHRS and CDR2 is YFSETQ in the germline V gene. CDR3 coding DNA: TGCGCCAGCGGGGTATTTCCCTACAATGAGCAGTTCTTC. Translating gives CASGVFPYNEQFF.

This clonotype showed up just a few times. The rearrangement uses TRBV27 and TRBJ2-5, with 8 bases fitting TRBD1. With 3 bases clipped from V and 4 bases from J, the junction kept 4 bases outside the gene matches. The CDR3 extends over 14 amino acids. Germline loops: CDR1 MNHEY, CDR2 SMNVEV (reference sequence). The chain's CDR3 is CASSFGTGVETQYF. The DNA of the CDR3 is TGTGCCAGCAGTTTCGGGACAGGCGTAGAGACCCAGTACTTC.

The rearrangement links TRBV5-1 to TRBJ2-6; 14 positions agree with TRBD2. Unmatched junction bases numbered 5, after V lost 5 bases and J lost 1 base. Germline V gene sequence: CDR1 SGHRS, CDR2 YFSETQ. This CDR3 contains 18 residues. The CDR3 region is CASRTGTSGSSGANVLTF. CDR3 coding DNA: TGCGCCAGCAGGACCGGGACTAGCGGGAGTTCTGGGGCCAACGTCCTGACTTTC.